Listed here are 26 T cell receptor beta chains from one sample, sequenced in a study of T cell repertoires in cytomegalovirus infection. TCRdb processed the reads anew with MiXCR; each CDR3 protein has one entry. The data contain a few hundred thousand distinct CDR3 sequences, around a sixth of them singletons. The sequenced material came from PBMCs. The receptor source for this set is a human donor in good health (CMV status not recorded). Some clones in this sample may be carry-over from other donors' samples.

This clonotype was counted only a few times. The chain's CDR3 is CASSISGEKKPRTDTQYF. In DNA form, the CDR3 reads TGTGCCAGCAGCATTAGCGGGGAGAAGAAGCCCCGCACAGATACGCAGTATTTT. The V gene is TRBV9, the J gene TRBJ2-3; TRBD2 agrees at 8 bases. The CDR3 spans 18 residues. CDR1 is SGDLS and CDR2 is YYNGEE in the germline V gene. With V trimmed by 4 bases and J by 1 base, 14 bases remained unmatched.

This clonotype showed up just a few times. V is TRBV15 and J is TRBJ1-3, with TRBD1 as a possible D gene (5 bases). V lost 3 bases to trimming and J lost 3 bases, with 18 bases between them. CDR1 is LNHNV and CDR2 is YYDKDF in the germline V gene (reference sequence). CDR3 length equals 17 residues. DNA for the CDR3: TGTGCCACCAGCAGTTGGATGCAGGGTGTAGTTGGAAACACCATATATTTT. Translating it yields CATSSWMQGVVGNTIYF.

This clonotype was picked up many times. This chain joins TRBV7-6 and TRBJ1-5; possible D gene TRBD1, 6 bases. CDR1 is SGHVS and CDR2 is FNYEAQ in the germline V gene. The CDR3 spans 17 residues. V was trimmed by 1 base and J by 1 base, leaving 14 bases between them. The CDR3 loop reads CASSLGGAGTSNQPQHF. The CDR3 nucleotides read TGTGCCAGCAGCTTAGGGGGGGCGGGAACAAGCAATCAGCCCCAGCATTTT. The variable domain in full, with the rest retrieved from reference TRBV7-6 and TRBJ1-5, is GAGVSQSPRYKVTKRGQDVALRCDPISGHVSLYWYRQALGQGPEFLTYFNYEAQQDKSGLPNDRFSAERPEGSISTLTIQRTEQRDSAMYRCASSLGGAGTSNQPQHFGDGTRLSIL.

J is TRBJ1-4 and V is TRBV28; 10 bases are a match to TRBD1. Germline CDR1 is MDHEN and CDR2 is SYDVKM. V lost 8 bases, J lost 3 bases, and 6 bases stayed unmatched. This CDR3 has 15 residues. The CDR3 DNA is TGTGCCAGCGGGGGACAGGGGTTGGCTAATGAAAAACTGTTTTTT. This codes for CASGGQGLANEKLFF.

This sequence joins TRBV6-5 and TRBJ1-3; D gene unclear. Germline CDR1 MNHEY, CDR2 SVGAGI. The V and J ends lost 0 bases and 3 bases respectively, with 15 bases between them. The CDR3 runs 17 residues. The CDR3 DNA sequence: TGTGCCAGCAGTTACTCGCGATCGGCAGCTTTTGGAAACACCATATATTTT. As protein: CASSYSRSAAFGNTIYF.

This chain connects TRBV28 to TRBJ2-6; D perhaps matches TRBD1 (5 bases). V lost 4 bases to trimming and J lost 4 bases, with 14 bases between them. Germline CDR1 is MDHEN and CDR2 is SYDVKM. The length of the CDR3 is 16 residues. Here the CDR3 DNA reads TGTGCCAGCAGTTCGAATAAGGGGTGGGGGGCCAACGTCCTGACTTTC. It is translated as CASSSNKGWGANVLTF.

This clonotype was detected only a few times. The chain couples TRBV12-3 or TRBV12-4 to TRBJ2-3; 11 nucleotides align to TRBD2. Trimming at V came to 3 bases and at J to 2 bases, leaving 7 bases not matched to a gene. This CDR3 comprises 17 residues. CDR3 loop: CASSFLAGGASTDTQYF. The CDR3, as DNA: TGTGCCAGCAGTTTCCTAGCGGGGGGCGCATCCACAGATACGCAGTATTTT.

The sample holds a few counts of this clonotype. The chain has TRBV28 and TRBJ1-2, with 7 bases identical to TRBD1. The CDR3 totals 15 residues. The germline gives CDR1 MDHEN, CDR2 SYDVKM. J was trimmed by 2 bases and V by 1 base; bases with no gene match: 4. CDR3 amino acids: CASSLSRGGNYGYTF. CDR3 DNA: TGTGCCAGCAGTTTATCCAGGGGGGGGAACTATGGCTACACCTTC.

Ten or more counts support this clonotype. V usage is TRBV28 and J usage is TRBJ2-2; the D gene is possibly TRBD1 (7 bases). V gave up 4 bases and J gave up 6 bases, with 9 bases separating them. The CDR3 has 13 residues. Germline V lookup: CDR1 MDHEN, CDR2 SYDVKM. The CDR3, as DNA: TGTGCCAGCAGTTCCAGGGGGGCCGGGGAGCTGTTTTTT. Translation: CASSSRGAGELFF.

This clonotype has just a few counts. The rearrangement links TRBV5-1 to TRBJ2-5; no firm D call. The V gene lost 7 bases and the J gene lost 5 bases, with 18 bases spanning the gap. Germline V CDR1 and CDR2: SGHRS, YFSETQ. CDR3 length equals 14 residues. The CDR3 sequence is CASGLRGPEETQYF. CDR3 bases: TGCGCCAGCGGTCTACGTGGCCCGGAGGAGACCCAGTACTTC.

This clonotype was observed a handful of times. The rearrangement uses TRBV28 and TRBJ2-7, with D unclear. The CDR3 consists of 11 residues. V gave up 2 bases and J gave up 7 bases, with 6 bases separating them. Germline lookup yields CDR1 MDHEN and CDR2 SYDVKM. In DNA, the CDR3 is TGTGCCAGCAGTTTAAGTGAGGAGCAGTACTTC. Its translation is CASSLSEEQYF.

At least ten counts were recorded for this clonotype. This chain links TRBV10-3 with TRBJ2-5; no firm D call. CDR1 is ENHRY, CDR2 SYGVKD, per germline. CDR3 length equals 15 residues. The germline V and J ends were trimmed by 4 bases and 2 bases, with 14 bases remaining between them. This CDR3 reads CAISGASARQETQYF. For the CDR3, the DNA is TGTGCCATCAGTGGGGCGTCTGCTCGTCAAGAGACCCAGTACTTC.

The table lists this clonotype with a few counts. CDR3 sequence: CSARDPSGGPASTDTQYF. The CDR3 DNA reads TGCAGTGCTAGAGATCCTAGCGGGGGACCCGCTAGCACAGATACGCAGTATTTT. The V gene is TRBV20-1, the J gene TRBJ2-3; the match to TRBD2 covers 10 bases. The CDR3 consists of 18 residues. Trimming took 0 bases from V and 0 from J; bases not matched to a gene: 9. In germline, CDR1 is DFQATT, CDR2 SNEGSKA (reference sequence).

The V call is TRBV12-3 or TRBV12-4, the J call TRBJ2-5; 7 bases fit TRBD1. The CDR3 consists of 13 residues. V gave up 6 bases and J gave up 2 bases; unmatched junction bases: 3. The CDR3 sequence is CASRGQEQETQYF. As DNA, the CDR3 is TGTGCCAGCAGAGGACAGGAGCAAGAGACCCAGTACTTC.

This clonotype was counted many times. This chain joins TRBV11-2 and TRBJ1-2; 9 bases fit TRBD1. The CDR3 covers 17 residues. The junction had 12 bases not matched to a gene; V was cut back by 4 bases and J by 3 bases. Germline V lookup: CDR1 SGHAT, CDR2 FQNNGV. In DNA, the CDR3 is TGTGCCAGCAGCTCACCGGGACAGGGAAAGTTTGACTATGGCTACACCTTC. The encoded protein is CASSSPGQGKFDYGYTF.

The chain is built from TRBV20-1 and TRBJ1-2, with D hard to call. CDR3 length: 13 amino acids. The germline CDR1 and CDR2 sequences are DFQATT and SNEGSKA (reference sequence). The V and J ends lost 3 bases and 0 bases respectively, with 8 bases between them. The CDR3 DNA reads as TGCAGTGCTAGGACAACTACTAACTATGGCTACACCTTC. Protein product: CSARTTTNYGYTF.

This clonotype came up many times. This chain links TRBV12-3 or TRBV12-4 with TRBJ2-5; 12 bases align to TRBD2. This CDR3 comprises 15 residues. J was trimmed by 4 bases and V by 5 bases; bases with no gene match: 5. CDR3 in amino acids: CASSLATSGGETQYF. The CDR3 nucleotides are TGTGCCAGCAGTCTCGCGACTAGCGGGGGAGAGACCCAGTACTTC.

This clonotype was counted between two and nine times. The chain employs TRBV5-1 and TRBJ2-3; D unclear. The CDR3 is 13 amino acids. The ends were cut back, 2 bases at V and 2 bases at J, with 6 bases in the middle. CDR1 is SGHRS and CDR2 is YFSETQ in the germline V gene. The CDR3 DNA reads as TGCGCCAGCAGCTTCGATGACACAGATACGCAGTATTTT. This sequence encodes CASSFDDTDTQYF. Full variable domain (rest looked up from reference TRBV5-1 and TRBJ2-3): KAGVTQTPRYLIKTRGQQVTLSCSPISGHRSVSWYQQTPGQGLQFLFEYFSETQRNKGNFPGRFSGRQFSNSRSEMNVSTLELGDSALYLCASSFDDTDTQYFGPGTRLTVL.

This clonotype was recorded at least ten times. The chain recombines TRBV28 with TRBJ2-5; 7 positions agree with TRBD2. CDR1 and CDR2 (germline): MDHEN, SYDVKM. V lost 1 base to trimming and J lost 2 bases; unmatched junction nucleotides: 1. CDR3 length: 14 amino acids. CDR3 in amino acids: CASSLSGGQETQYF. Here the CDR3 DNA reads TGTGCCAGCAGTTTATCCGGGGGGCAAGAGACCCAGTACTTC.

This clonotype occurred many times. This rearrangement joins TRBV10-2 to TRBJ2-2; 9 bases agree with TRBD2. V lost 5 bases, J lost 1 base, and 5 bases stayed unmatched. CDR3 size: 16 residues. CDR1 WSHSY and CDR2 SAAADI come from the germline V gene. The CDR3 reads CASSNEAGGNTGELFF. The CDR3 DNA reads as TGCGCCAGCAGTAACGAAGCGGGGGGGAACACCGGGGAGCTGTTTTTT.

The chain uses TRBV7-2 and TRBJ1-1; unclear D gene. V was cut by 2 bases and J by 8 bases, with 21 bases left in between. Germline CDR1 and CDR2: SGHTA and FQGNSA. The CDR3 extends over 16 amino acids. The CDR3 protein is CASSLYSPAISREAFF. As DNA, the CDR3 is TGTGCCAGCAGCTTATATTCCCCGGCTATCTCTAGGGAAGCTTTCTTT. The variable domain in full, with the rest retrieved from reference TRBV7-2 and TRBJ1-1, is GAGVSQSPSNKVTEKGKDVELRCDPISGHTALYWYRQSLGQGLEFLIYFQGNSAPDKSGLPSDRFSAERTGGSVSTLTIQRTQQEDSAVYLCASSLYSPAISREAFFGQGTRLTVV.

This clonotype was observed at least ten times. The CDR3 sequence is CASSFRLTGELFF. CDR3 DNA: TGTGCCAGCAGTTTTCGTCTGACCGGGGAGCTGTTTTTT. The rearrangement links TRBV28 to TRBJ2-2, with D uncertain. V shed 3 bases and J shed 5 bases, with 7 bases lying between them. Germline V lookup: CDR1 MDHEN, CDR2 SYDVKM. This CDR3 comprises 13 residues.

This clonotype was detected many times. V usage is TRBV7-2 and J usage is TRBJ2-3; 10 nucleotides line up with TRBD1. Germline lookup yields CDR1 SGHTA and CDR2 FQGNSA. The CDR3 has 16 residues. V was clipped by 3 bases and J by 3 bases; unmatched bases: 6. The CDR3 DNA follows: TGTGCCAGCAGCTTTTTGTGGGACAGGGGAACAGATACGCAGTATTTT. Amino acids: CASSFLWDRGTDTQYF. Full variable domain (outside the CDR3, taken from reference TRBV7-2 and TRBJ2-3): GAGVSQSPSNKVTEKGKDVELRCDPISGHTALYWYRQSLGQGLEFLIYFQGNSAPDKSGLPSDRFSAERTGGSVSTLTIQRTQQEDSAVYLCASSFLWDRGTDTQYFGPGTRLTVL.

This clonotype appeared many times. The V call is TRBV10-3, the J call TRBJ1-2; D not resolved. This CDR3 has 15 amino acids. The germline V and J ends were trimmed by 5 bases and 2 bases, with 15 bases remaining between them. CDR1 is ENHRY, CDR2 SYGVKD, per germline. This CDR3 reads CAISYAQAANYGYTF. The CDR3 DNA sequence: TGTGCCATCAGTTATGCGCAGGCAGCAAACTATGGCTACACCTTC.

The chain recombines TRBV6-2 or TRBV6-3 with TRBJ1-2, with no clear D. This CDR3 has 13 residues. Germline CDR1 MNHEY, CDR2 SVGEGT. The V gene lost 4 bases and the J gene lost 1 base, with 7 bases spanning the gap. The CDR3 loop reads CASSFGNNYGYTF. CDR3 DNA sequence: TGTGCCAGCAGTTTCGGGAATAACTATGGCTACACCTTC.

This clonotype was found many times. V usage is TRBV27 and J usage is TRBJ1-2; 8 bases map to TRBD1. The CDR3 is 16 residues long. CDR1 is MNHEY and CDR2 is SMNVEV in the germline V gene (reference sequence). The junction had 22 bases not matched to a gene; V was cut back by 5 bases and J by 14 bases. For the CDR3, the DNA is TGTGCCAGCAGTCCCGGGGCCCTGACAGGGGCCGCGACGGGGACCTTC. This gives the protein CASSPGALTGAATGTF.